This T cell receptor (beta chain) stems from a study of shared clonotypes between healthy human individuals (dated by TCRdb to 2018 to 2020). Describing the broader study: A couple of women and a few men aged 18 to 49 years were included in the cohort. Between about 0.85 and 10 billion PBMCs per donor were obtained by leukapheresis. The study deeply sequenced blood TCR repertoires of five healthy adults to estimate repertoire size and the extent of clonotype sharing between individuals. Different laboratories and diverse techniques were used to prepare libraries and sequence TCR repertoires, to increase sequencing depth and limit assay-specific biases. The full study reports these points: The genetic and exposure-history diversity represented was limited by the small number of donors. Sampling was restricted to blood, and TCR repertoires in tissues likely differ from the TCR repertoires found in blood. Based on pairwise subsampling, the degree of clonotype sharing among donors was expected to be affected by sequencing depth.

The donors were healthy, HIV-negative adults with no recently reported acute infections or vaccinations. Only Caucasian adults living in Nashville, Tennessee, USA were represented among the donors. For unsorted samples, 96 million or so PBMCs were counted, and genomic DNA was extracted using the QIAamp DNA Blood Mini kit. Blood was collected by leukapheresis, and PBMCs were isolated by Ficoll-Histopaque density gradient centrifugation and then cryopreserved in liquid nitrogen vapor phase. A word on this clone: The specificity of this receptor is unknown. Base qualities were left out, and no much larger clone turns up one base away.

Via the germline V gene, CDR1 is SNHLY and CDR2 FYNNEI. The CDR3, cysteine through phenylalanine, is 16 amino acids long. The only DNA kept is the CDR3, 48 bases in frame from the first base. V loses 7 bases at its end and J loses 2 bases; junction bases beyond the gene matches: 10. TCR CDR3 regions were amplified from genomic DNA by multiplex PCR using the deep immunoSEQ assay. Genomic DNA extracted from each cell subset was distributed evenly over all wells of several immunoSEQ 96-well plates, and each plate served as one replicate. For unsorted PBMC, each replicate PCR was loaded with approximately 320 ng genomic DNA, equivalent to tens of thousands of T cell genomes. Unsorted PBMC genomic DNA was sequenced across ten immunoSEQ deep assay plates. Purified libraries were quantified with a Qubit 3.0 fluorometer, sized on a Bioanalyzer 2100, and re-quantified with the KAPA Library Quantification kit. Every immunoSEQ 96-well plate was sequenced on a dedicated single-read 150-cycle Illumina NextSeq 550 flow cell. In the paper's pipeline: Because the immunoSEQ output held only junctional sequences and lacked quality scores, the filtering could not match the filtering applied to full-length reads. Sequences were annotated with PyIR, a Python wrapper for IgBLAST v1.9, and V/J genes and CDR3 were assigned using IMGT germline references. Reads were filtered out if the reads had weak V/J assignments (E-value above 1e-6), no CDR3, stop codons, out-of-frame junctions, or ambiguous translated residues. V3J clonotypes were defined as sequences sharing the same inferred V gene, J gene, and CDR3 amino acid sequence. Percentage overlap between repertoires was calculated by dividing the number of shared unique clonotypes by the size of the smaller repertoire. Three approaches were used to assess repertoire richness: RTK rarefaction, the Chao1 estimator, and Recon v2.1 estimates of unobserved clonotypes. The clones in this table, taken by TCRdb from immuneACCESS, are in-frame only. Not every clone is retained; where verified, under half of the shortfall comes from an unresolved V gene, and the cause of the rest is unknown. The V and J calls and clone size are taken from that table; D and trimming were inferred from the DNA. Counted in this sample were 450,000 to 500,000 clones; approximately 79% of them appeared once. Jointly, the top ten make up approximately 12% of the sample.

The rearrangement combines TRBV2 with TRBJ1-2; 10 central bases correspond to TRBD1. Material: PBMCs. The sequence was collected from a middle-aged woman in good health. Some clones in this sample may be carry-over from other donors' samples. The DNA sequence is TGTGCCAGCACAACCACAGACAGGGGGCTCAACTATGGCTACACCTTC. Its protein reads: CASTTTDRGLNYGYTF. This CDR3, with the reference TRBV2 and TRBJ1-2 proteins standing in past its ends, gives the full variable domain EPEVTQTPSHQVTQMGQEVILRCVPISNHLYFYWYRQILGQKVEFLVSFYNNEISEKSEIFDDQFSVERPDGSNFTLKIRSTKLEDSAMYFCASTTTDRGLNYGYTFGSGTRLTVV.